This entry lists 4 T cell receptor beta chains sequenced from one sample in a study of T cells in women clearing cervical HPV infection. TCRdb's table, derived via immunoSEQ multiplex PCR, lists solely in-frame clones and lacks some. Seen in this sample are nearly 20,000 clones; the ten most common clones hold 3.2%. Sequenced: blood buffy coat. The receptor source for this set is a woman between 18 and 69 years old with a cervical HPV16 infection that either progressed to CIN3+ or cleared (not recorded which).

Comments on this clone: The read comes to an end 3 residues before the CDR3 does, leaving the germline J gene to fill in the end. The rearrangement links TRBV5-1 to TRBJ1-3; 7 bases map to TRBD1. The CDR3 is 17 amino acids. Trimming took 3 bases from V and 0 from J; bases not matched to a gene: 9. CDR1 is SGHRS, CDR2 YFSETQ, per germline. The DNA read from the CDR3 is TGCGCCAGCAGCTCGGAAAGGGGGCACTTCTCTGGAAACACC. This translates into CASSSERGHFSGNT. The CDR3 reads in full as CASSSERGHFSGNTIYF.

On this clone: The CDR3 extends 3 residues past the end of the read, so its final part is completed from the germline J gene. The gene calls are TRBV20-1 and TRBJ1-5; D might be TRBD1 (5 bases). Germline V gene lookup returns CDR1 DFQATT and CDR2 SNEGSKA (reference sequence). The CDR3 consists of 14 residues. The V end lost 1 base, the J end lost 4 bases, and 11 bases lay between the germline ends. The CDR3 sequence is CSARGDEGNQPQHF. The CDR3 bases that were read are TGCAGTGCTAGAGGAGACGAGGGGAATCAGCCC.

A word on this clone: The read ends 3 residues early relative to the CDR3; the germline J gene fills the gap. V and J are TRBV7-2 and TRBJ1-1; D possibly corresponds to TRBD1 (5 bases). CDR1 and CDR2 from the germline V gene are SGHTA and FQGNSA. The CDR3 sequence is 14 residues long. Trimming took 4 bases from V and 3 from J, leaving 12 bases between them. Partial CDR3 DNA: TGTGCCAGCAGCTATTCCCAGGGCGACACTGAA. This encodes CASSYSQGDTE. The full CDR3 sequence reads CASSYSQGDTEAFF.

In the case of this clone: Read sequence stops 3 residues before the CDR3 end, and the germline J gene provides the missing end. This chain connects TRBV30 to TRBJ2-5, with a weak D call TRBD2 (5 bases). Per the germline V gene, CDR1 is GTSNPN and CDR2 is SVGIG (reference sequence). The CDR3 has 11 amino acids. Trimming pared 8 bases from V and 7 bases from J, leaving 14 bases between. The covered CDR3 bases are TGTGCCCGCTCCGCAGGAGGGACC. It specifies CARSAGGT. The whole CDR3 is CARSAGGTQYF.